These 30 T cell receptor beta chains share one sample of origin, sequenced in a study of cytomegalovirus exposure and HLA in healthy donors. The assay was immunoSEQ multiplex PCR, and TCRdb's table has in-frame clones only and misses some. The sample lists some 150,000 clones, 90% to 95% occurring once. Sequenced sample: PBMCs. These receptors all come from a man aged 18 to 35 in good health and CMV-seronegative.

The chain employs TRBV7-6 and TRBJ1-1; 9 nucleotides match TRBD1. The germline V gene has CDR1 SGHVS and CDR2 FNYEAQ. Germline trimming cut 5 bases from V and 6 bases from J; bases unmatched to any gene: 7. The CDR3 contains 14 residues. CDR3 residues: CASSEGQGSPEAFF. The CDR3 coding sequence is TGTGCCAGCAGCGAGGGACAGGGTAGCCCTGAAGCTTTCTTT.

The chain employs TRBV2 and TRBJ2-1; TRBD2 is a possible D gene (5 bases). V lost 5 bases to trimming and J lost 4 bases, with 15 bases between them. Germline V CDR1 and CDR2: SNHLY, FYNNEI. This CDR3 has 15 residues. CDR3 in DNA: TGTGCCAGCAGTTCGGACTGGGCATCGTACAATGAGCAGTTCTTC. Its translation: CASSSDWASYNEQFF.

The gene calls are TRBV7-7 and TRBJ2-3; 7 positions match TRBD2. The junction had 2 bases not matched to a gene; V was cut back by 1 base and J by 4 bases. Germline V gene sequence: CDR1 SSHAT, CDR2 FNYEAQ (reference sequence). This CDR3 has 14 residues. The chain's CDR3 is CASSLGAGADTQYF. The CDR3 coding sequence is TGTGCCAGCAGCTTAGGGGCGGGAGCAGATACGCAGTATTTT.

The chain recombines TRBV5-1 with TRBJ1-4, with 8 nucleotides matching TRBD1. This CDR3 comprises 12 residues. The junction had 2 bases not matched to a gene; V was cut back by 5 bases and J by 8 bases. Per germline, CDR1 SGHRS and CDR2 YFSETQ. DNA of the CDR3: TGCGCCAGCAGTTGGACAGGGGAAAAACTGTTTTTT. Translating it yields CASSWTGEKLFF.

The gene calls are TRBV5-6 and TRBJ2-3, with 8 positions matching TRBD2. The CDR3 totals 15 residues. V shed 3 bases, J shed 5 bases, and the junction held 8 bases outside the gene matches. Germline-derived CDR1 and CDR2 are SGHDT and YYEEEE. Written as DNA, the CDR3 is TGTGCCAGCAGCTCAAGCGGGGGCTTGATAGATACGCAGTATTTT. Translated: CASSSSGGLIDTQYF.

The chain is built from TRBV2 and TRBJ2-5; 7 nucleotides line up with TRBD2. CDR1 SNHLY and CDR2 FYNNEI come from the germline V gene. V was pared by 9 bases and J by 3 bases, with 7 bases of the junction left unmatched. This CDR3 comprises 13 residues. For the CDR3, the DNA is TGTGCCAGTGGCCCTCTAGCGGAAGAGACCCAGTACTTC. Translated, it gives CASGPLAEETQYF.

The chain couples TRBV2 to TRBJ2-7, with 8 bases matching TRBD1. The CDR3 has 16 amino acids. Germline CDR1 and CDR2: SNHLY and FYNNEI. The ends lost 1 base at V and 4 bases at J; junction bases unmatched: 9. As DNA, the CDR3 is TGTGCCAGCAGTGAAGGCGTAGGGACAGGTGGATACGAGCAGTACTTC. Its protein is CASSEGVGTGGYEQYF.

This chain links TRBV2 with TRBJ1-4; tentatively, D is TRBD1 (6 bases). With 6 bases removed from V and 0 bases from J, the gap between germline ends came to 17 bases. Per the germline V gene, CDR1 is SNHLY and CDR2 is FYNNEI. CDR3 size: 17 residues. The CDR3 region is CASSPDRTSATNEKLFF. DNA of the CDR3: TGTGCCAGCAGCCCCGACAGGACTAGTGCAACTAATGAAAAACTGTTTTTT.

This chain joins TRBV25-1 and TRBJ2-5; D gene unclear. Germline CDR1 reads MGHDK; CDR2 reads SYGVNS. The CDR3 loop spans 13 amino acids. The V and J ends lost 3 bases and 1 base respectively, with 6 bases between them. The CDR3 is CASSDRFQETQYF. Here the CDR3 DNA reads TGTGCCAGCAGTGACAGGTTCCAAGAGACCCAGTACTTC.

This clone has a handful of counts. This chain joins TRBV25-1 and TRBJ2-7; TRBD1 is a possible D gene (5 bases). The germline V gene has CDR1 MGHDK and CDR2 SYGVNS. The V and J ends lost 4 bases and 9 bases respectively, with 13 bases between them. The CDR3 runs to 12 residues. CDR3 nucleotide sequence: TGTGCCAGCAGTGCCTCAGGGCTCGGGCAGTACTTC. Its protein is CASSASGLGQYF.

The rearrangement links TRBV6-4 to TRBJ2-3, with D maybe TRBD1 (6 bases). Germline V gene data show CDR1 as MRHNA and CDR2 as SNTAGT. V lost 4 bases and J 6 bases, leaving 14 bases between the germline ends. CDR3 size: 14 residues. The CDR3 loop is CASSAGQGMDTQYF. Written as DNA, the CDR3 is TGTGCCAGCAGTGCCGGGCAGGGGATGGATACGCAGTATTTT.

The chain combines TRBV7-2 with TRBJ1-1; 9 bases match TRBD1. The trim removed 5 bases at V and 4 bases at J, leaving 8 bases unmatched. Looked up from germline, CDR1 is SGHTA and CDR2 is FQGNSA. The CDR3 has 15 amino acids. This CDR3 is CASSTYRGLGTEAFF. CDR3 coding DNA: TGTGCCAGCAGCACTTACAGGGGGCTCGGCACTGAAGCTTTCTTT.

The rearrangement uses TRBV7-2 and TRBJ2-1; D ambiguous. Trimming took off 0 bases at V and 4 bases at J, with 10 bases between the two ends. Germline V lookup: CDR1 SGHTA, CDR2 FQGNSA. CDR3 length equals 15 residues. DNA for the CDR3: TGTGCCAGCAGCTTAGCTAGAATCCGTTACAATGAGCAGTTCTTC. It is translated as CASSLARIRYNEQFF.

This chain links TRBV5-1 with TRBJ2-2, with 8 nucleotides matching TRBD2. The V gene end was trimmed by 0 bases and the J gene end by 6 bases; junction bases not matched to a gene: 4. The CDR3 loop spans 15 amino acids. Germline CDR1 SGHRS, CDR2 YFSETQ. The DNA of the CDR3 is TGCGCCAGCAGCTTGGGAGCGGGGGCGGCCGGGGAGCTGTTTTTT. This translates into CASSLGAGAAGELFF.

The CDR3 DNA reads TGTGCCAGCAGCGTGGAGGAGAACACTGAAGCTTTCTTT. Translated, it gives CASSVEENTEAFF. The chain couples TRBV7-2 to TRBJ1-1; D is ambiguous. Trimming took 5 bases from V and 1 from J, leaving 8 bases between them. The CDR3 consists of 13 residues. Per germline, CDR1 SGHTA and CDR2 FQGNSA.

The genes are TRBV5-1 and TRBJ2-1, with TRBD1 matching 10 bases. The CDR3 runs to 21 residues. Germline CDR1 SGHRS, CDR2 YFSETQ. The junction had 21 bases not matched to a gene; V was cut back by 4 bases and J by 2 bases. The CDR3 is CASSAGTGETRGLWTYNEQFF. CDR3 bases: TGCGCCAGCAGCGCCGGGACAGGGGAAACGCGGGGGTTGTGGACCTACAATGAGCAGTTCTTC.

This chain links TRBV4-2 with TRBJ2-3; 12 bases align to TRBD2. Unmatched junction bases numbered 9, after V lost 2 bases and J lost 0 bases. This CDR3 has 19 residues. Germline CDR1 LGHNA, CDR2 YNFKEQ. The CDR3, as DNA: TGTGCCAGCAGCCAAACGGTGGCTAGCGGGGGGGTTAGCACAGATACGCAGTATTTT. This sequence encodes CASSQTVASGGVSTDTQYF.

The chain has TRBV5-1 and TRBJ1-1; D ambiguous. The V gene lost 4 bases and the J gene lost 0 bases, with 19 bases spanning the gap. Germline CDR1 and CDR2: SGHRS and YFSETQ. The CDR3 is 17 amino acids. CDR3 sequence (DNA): TGCGCCAGCAGCACCCGGGTCCAAGGCGGCATGAACACTGAAGCTTTCTTT. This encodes CASSTRVQGGMNTEAFF. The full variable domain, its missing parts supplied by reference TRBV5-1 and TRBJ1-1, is KAGVTQTPRYLIKTRGQQVTLSCSPISGHRSVSWYQQTPGQGLQFLFEYFSETQRNKGNFPGRFSGRQFSNSRSEMNVSTLELGDSALYLCASSTRVQGGMNTEAFFGQGTRLTVV.

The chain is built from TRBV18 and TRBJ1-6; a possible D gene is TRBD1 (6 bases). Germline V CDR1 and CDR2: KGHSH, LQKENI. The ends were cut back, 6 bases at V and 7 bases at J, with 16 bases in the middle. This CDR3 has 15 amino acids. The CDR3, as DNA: TGTGCCAGCTCGCCTCAGGGGTCCCGAAATTCACCCCTCCACTTT. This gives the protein CASSPQGSRNSPLHF.

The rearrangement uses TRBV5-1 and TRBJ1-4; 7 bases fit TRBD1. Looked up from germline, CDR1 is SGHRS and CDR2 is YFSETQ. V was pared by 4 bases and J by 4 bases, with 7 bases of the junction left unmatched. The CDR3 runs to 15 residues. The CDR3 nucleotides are TGCGCCAGCAGCACCAGACAGGGCTATAATGAAAAACTGTTTTTT. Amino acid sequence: CASSTRQGYNEKLFF.

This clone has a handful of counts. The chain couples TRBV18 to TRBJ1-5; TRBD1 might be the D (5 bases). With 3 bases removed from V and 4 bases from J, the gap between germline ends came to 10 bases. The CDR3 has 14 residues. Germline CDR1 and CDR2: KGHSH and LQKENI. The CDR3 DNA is TGTGCCAGCTCACCGGCAGGGAGGAATCAGCCCCAGCATTTT. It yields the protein CASSPAGRNQPQHF.

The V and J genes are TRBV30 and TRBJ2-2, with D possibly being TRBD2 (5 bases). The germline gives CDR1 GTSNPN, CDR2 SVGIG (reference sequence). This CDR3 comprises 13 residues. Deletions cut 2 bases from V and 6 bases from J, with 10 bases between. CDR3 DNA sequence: TGTGCCTGGAGTACTAGTTTGGCCGGGGAGCTGTTTTTT. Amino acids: CAWSTSLAGELFF.

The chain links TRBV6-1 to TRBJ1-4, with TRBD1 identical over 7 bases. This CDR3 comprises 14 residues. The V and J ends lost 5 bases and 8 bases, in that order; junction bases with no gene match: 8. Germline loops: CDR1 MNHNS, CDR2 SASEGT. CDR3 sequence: CASSPRQGEEKLFF. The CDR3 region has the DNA TGTGCCAGCAGTCCACGACAGGGTGAAGAAAAACTGTTTTTT.

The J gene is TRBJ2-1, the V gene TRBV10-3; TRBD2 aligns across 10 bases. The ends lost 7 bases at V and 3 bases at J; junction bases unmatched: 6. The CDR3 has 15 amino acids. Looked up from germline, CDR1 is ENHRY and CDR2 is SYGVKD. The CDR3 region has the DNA TGTGCCATCAACCCGGTAGCGGGGGGCTACAATGAGCAGTTCTTC. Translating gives CAINPVAGGYNEQFF.

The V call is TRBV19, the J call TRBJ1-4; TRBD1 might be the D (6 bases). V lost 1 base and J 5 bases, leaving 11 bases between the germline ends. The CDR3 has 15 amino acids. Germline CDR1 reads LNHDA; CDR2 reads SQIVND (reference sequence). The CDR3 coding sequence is TGTGCCAGTAGTATAGTCAGGGGCCCAAATGAAAAACTGTTTTTT. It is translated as CASSIVRGPNEKLFF.

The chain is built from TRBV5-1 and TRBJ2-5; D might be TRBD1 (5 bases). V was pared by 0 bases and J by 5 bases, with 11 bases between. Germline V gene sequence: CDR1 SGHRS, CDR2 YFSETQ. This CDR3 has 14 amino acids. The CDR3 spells CASSLAGQRETQYF. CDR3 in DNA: TGCGCCAGCAGCTTGGCAGGGCAACGGGAGACCCAGTACTTC.

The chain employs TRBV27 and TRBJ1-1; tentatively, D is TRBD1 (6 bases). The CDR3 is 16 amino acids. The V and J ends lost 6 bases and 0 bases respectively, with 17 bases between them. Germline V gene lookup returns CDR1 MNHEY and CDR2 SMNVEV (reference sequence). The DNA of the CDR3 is TGTGCCAGCAGCAATCATCAAGGGACAATGAACACTGAAGCTTTCTTT. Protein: CASSNHQGTMNTEAFF.

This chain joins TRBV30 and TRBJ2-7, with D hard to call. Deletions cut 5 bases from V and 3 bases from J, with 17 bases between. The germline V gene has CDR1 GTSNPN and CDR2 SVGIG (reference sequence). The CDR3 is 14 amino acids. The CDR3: CAWDREEKDYEQYF. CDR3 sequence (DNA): TGTGCCTGGGACCGCGAGGAAAAGGACTACGAGCAGTACTTC.

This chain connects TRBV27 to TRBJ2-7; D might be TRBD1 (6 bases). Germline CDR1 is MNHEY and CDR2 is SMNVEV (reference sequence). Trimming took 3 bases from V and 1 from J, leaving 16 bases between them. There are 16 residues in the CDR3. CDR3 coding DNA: TGTGCCAGCAGTTTGGGAACAGGGCCCGCATCCTACGAGCAGTACTTC. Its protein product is CASSLGTGPASYEQYF.

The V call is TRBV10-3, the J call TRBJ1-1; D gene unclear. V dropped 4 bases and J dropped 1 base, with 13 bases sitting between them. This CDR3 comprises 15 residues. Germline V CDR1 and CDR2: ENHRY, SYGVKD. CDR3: CAISGGENQNTEAFF. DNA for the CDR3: TGTGCCATCAGTGGGGGAGAGAACCAGAACACTGAAGCTTTCTTT.